Listed below are T cell receptor beta chains from one sample, sequenced in a study of CD8 T cells in ankylosing spondylitis. TCRdb processed the 5' RACE reads anew with MiXCR; each CDR3 protein has one entry. The sample holds roughly 240,000 distinct CDR3 sequences, around 8% seen once. Material: blood, either unsorted or a sorted T cell fraction (not recorded which). These receptors were obtained from a female donor with ankylosing spondylitis or in good health (not recorded which). CDR3s include the opening cysteine and the closing phenylalanine or tryptophan.

CDR3 protein: CASSLIVIEGTQYF
V gene: TRBV11-2
CDR3 length: 14

CDR3 protein: CASSTGRSYGYTF
V gene: TRBV7-9
CDR3 length: 13

CDR3 protein: CALGGDLRAGELFF
V gene: TRBV3-1
CDR3 length: 14

CDR3 protein: CASSLRQTQYF
V gene: TRBV6-2/TRBV6-3
CDR3 length: 11

CDR3 protein: CASSVRGYGYTF
V gene: TRBV9
CDR3 length: 12

CDR3 protein: CSARDPMTPGGSEQFF
V gene: TRBV20-1
CDR3 length: 16

CDR3 protein: CASSPGGRPWDEQFF
V gene: TRBV7-9
CDR3 length: 15

CDR3 protein: CSASSGRDYEQYF
V gene: TRBV20-1
CDR3 length: 13

CDR3 protein: CASSVEVQGYEQYF
V gene: TRBV9
CDR3 length: 14

CDR3 protein: CASSLDRGRETQYF
V gene: TRBV5-1
CDR3 length: 14

CDR3 protein: CASSIIKGMNEKLFF
V gene: TRBV19
CDR3 length: 15

CDR3 protein: CASGDRGLHGYTF
V gene: TRBV3-1
CDR3 length: 13

CDR3 protein: CASSLGGRRDTQYF
V gene: TRBV27
CDR3 length: 14

CDR3 protein: CASSFSGRIVGNYGYTF
V gene: TRBV28
CDR3 length: 17

CDR3 protein: CASSLGLAGGNSYNEQFF
V gene: TRBV5-1
CDR3 length: 18

CDR3 protein: CASSRYSGQYF
V gene: TRBV7-2
CDR3 length: 11

CDR3 protein: CSASIPTTGRTQPQHF
V gene: TRBV20-1
CDR3 length: 16

CDR3 protein: CASSVEGWRVHEQFF
V gene: TRBV9
CDR3 length: 15

CDR3 protein: CASSLALSSEQFF
V gene: TRBV5-1
CDR3 length: 13

CDR3 protein: CASSRYGYTF
V gene: TRBV6-5
CDR3 length: 10

CDR3 protein: CASSLDGGAHNEQFF
V gene: TRBV3-1
CDR3 length: 15

CDR3 protein: CSARFQTGGTGELFF
V gene: TRBV20-1
CDR3 length: 15